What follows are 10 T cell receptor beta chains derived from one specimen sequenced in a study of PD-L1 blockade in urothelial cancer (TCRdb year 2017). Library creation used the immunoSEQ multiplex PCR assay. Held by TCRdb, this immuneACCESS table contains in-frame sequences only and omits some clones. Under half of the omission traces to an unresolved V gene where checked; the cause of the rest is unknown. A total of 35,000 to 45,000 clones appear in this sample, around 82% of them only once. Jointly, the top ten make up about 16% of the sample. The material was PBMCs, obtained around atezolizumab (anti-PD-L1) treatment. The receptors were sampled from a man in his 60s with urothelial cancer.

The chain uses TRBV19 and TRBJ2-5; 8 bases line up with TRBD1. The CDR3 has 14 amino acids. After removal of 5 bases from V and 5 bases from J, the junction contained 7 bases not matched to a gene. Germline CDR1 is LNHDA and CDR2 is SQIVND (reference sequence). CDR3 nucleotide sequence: TGTGCCAGTAGTCTCGGACAGGGATACGAGACCCAGTACTTC. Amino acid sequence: CASSLGQGYETQYF.

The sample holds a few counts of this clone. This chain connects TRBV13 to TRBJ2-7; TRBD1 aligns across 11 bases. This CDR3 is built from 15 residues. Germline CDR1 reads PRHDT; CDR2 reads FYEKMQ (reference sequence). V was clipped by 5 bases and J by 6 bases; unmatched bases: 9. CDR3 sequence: CASSPTGQGDSEQYF. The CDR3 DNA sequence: TGTGCCAGCAGCCCGACGGGACAGGGGGATTCCGAGCAGTACTTC.

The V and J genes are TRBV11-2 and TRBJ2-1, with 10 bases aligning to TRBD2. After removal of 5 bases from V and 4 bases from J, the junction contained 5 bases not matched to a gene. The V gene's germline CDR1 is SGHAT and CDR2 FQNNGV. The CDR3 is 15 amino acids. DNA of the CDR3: TGTGCCAGCAGCCCAGCGGGAGGGACATACAATGAGCAGTTCTTC. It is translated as CASSPAGGTYNEQFF.

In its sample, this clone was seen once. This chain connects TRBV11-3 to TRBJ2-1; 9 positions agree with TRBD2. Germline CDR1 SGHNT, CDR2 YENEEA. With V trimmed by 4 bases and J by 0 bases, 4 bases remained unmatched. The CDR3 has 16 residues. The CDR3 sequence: CASSSSAGGSYNEQFF. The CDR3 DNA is TGTGCCAGCAGCTCCTCAGCGGGGGGCTCCTACAATGAGCAGTTCTTC.

For the CDR3, the DNA is TGTGCCAGTAGTAGCTACAGGAACACTGAAGCTTTCTTT. Its protein is CASSSYRNTEAFF. The chain recombines TRBV19 with TRBJ1-1; D not resolved. V was shortened by 4 bases and J by 1 base, with 7 bases between the two germline ends. The CDR3 spans 13 residues. The germline V gene has CDR1 LNHDA and CDR2 SQIVND (reference sequence).

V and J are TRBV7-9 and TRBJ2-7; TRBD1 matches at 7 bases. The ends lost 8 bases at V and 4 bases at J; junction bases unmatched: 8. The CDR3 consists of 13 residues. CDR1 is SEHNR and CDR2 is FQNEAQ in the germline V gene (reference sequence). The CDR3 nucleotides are TGTGCCAGCGGTAAGGGACAGCTTTACGAGCAGTACTTC. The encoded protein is CASGKGQLYEQYF.

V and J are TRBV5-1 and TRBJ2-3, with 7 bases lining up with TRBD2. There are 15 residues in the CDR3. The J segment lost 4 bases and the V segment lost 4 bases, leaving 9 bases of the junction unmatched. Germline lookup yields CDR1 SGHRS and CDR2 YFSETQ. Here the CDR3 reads CASSSGDWSADTQYF. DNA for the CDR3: TGCGCCAGCAGCAGCGGGGATTGGTCCGCAGATACGCAGTATTTT. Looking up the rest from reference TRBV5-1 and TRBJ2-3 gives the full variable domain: KAGVTQTPRYLIKTRGQQVTLSCSPISGHRSVSWYQQTPGQGLQFLFEYFSETQRNKGNFPGRFSGRQFSNSRSEMNVSTLELGDSALYLCASSSGDWSADTQYFGPGTRLTVL.

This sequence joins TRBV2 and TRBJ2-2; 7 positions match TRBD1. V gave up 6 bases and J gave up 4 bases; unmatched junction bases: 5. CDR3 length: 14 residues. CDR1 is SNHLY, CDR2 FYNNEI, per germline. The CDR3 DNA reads TGTGCCAGCAGGGGCTCAGGGGGCACCGGGGAGCTGTTTTTT. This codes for CASRGSGGTGELFF.

The CDR3 loop is CASSSPATGVSYEQYF. The DNA of the CDR3 is TGTGCCAGCAGTTCACCAGCGACAGGGGTCTCCTACGAGCAGTACTTC. This chain links TRBV6-6 with TRBJ2-7; TRBD1 matches at 8 bases. Per the germline V gene, CDR1 is MNHNY and CDR2 is SVGAGI (reference sequence). The trim removed 4 bases at V and 0 bases at J, leaving 8 bases unmatched. The CDR3 has 16 residues.

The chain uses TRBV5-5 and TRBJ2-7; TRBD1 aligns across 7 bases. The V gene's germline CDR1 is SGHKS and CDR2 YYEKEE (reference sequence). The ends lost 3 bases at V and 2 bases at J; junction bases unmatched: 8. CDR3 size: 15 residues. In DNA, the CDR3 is TGTGCCAGCAGCTCCCAGCGACAGGGTGCCTACGAGCAGTACTTC. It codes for CASSSQRQGAYEQYF.